The 28 T cell receptor beta chains reported below all come from one sample, sequenced in a study of shared clonotypes between healthy human individuals. Libraries were prepared by immunoSEQ multiplex PCR; TCRdb keeps only in-frame clonotypes and omits some of them. Of more than 1 million clones detected, approximately 80% appear once; the ten largest clones hold about 0.52%. Material: memory CD4+ T cells from PBMCs. The subset is: CD45RA-negative fraction. All receptors come from a man aged 18 to 30 in good health. Some clones in this sample may be carry-over from other donors' samples.

The chain joins TRBV5-4 to TRBJ2-1; 10 nucleotides align to TRBD1. Germline CDR1 is SGHNT and CDR2 is YYREEE (reference sequence). CDR3 length: 15 amino acids. J gave up 6 bases and V 4 bases, and 7 bases lay outside the gene matches. DNA for the CDR3: TGTGCCAGCAGCCGAACGACAGGGGGCTCCAATGAGCAGTTCTTC. This sequence encodes CASSRTTGGSNEQFF.

Only one count was recorded for this clone. The chain recombines TRBV5-1 with TRBJ2-3, with D possibly being TRBD2 (6 bases). V lost 0 bases and J lost 3, with 17 bases in between. Per the germline V gene, CDR1 is SGHRS and CDR2 is YFSETQ. The CDR3 has 17 amino acids. CDR3 residues: CASSLDILAGRTDTQYF. In nucleotides, the CDR3 is TGCGCCAGCAGCTTGGATATTCTTGCGGGAAGGACAGATACGCAGTATTTT. The full variable domain, with the rest looked up from reference TRBV5-1 and TRBJ2-3, is KAGVTQTPRYLIKTRGQQVTLSCSPISGHRSVSWYQQTPGQGLQFLFEYFSETQRNKGNFPGRFSGRQFSNSRSEMNVSTLELGDSALYLCASSLDILAGRTDTQYFGPGTRLTVL.

In DNA, the CDR3 is TGTGCCAGCATAGTTCGGGAAGAGGGTGAGCAGTTCTTC. Translation gives CASIVREEGEQFF. This rearrangement joins TRBV2 to TRBJ2-1, with a tentative D call TRBD2 (5 bases). The ends were cut back, 7 bases at V and 9 bases at J, with 16 bases in the middle. This CDR3 is 13 amino acids long. The germline V gene has CDR1 SNHLY and CDR2 FYNNEI.

The CDR3 reads CASSPELGMDTEAFF. DNA of the CDR3: TGTGCCAGCTCACCGGAGTTGGGGATGGACACTGAAGCTTTCTTT. The J gene is TRBJ1-1, the V gene TRBV18, with no clear D. Germline lookup yields CDR1 KGHSH and CDR2 LQKENI. The CDR3 is made up of 15 amino acids. The ends were cut back, 3 bases at V and 3 bases at J, with 14 bases in the middle.

The V gene is TRBV18, the J gene TRBJ1-2; tentative D call: TRBD1 (6 bases). Germline CDR1 KGHSH, CDR2 LQKENI. The CDR3 loop spans 15 amino acids. V lost 2 bases and J 7 bases, leaving 17 bases between the germline ends. DNA for the CDR3: TGTGCCAGCTCACCAAAGCGAGGGGGTCTCTCTGGCTACACCTTC. Amino acids: CASSPKRGGLSGYTF.

V usage is TRBV28 and J usage is TRBJ2-3; D remains unclear. V lost 10 bases and J lost 2, with 10 bases in between. Germline V gives CDR1 MDHEN, CDR2 SYDVKM. This CDR3 is 12 amino acids long. In DNA form, the CDR3 reads TGTGCCACCCATAGGTCCACAGATACGCAGTATTTT. Amino acids: CATHRSTDTQYF.

This clone has just a few counts. J is TRBJ1-2 and V is TRBV30; possible D gene TRBD1, 6 bases. V lost 1 base and J lost 4, with 7 bases in between. Germline V gene sequence: CDR1 GTSNPN, CDR2 SVGIG (reference sequence). This CDR3 contains 12 residues. CDR3 in amino acids: CAWSGRGYGYTF. CDR3 in DNA: TGTGCCTGGAGTGGCAGGGGCTATGGCTACACCTTC.

V is TRBV28 and J is TRBJ1-2; TRBD1 is a possible D gene (6 bases). Trimming pared 3 bases from V and 7 bases from J, leaving 18 bases between. CDR3 length: 15 residues. In germline, CDR1 is MDHEN, CDR2 SYDVKM. CDR3 loop: CASSFGGGGRTGYTF. The CDR3 DNA reads TGTGCCAGCAGTTTCGGAGGAGGGGGGCGCACTGGCTACACCTTC.

The rearrangement joins TRBV5-4 to TRBJ2-1; 9 nucleotides agree with TRBD2. CDR1 and CDR2 from the germline V gene are SGHNT and YYREEE (reference sequence). The CDR3 consists of 17 residues. The ends lost 4 bases at V and 10 bases at J; junction bases unmatched: 18. CDR3 sequence reads: CASSGGSASGAAREQFF. The DNA of the CDR3 is TGTGCCAGCAGCGGGGGGTCCGCTAGCGGGGCGGCCAGGGAGCAGTTCTTC.

V and J are TRBV20-1 and TRBJ1-1, with D unresolved. V gave up 6 bases and J gave up 4 bases, with 9 bases separating them. Germline-derived CDR1 and CDR2 are DFQATT and SNEGSKA (reference sequence). This CDR3 spans 11 amino acids. This CDR3 reads CSATTGTEAFF. CDR3 nucleotides: TGCAGTGCAACCACGGGCACTGAAGCTTTCTTT.

V gene TRBV5-1 combines with J gene TRBJ1-1; a weak D match, TRBD1 (5 bases). V shed 0 bases and J shed 2 bases, with 8 bases lying between them. The CDR3 is 14 residues long. Germline CDR1 reads SGHRS; CDR2 reads YFSETQ. The CDR3 spells CASSLDRSNTEAFF. The CDR3 bases are TGCGCCAGCAGCTTGGACAGGAGCAACACTGAAGCTTTCTTT.

Only one count was recorded for this clone. Mismatch with germline at one junction end may stem from a read error. Here the CDR3 reads CASSLGLGGTNF. The DNA of the CDR3 is TGTGCCAGCAGCTTGGGGTTGGGGGGCACGAACTTC. The rearrangement links TRBV5-8 to TRBJ2-7, with D perhaps TRBD1 or TRBD2 (6 bases each). The CDR3 consists of 12 residues. Per the germline V gene, CDR1 is SGHTS and CDR2 is YDEGEE.

V gene TRBV6-6 combines with J gene TRBJ1-5; TRBD1 is a possible D gene (5 bases). The CDR3 consists of 12 residues. Trimming cost V 8 bases and J 1 base, with 6 bases left between them. Germline values: CDR1 MNHNY, CDR2 SVGAGI (reference sequence). The CDR3 protein is CASGGSNQPQHF. CDR3 in DNA: TGTGCCAGCGGGGGGAGCAATCAGCCCCAGCATTTT.

This clone was found once. The chain carries TRBV6-5 and TRBJ1-2, with a possible D match to TRBD1 (6 bases). The CDR3 is made up of 14 amino acids. Germline V CDR1 and CDR2: MNHEY, SVGAGI. The V and J ends lost 6 bases and 2 bases respectively, with 13 bases between them. This CDR3 is CASRSGQLNYGYTF. As DNA, the CDR3 is TGTGCCAGCAGGTCCGGACAGCTAAACTATGGCTACACCTTC.

The rearrangement links TRBV29-1 to TRBJ1-3, with D hard to call. This CDR3 is built from 15 residues. Germline V gene lookup returns CDR1 SQVTM and CDR2 ANQGSEA. V shed 7 bases and J shed 0 bases, with 16 bases lying between them. In nucleotides, the CDR3 is TGCAGCGCCCGCGCCGGCTCCAGCTCTGGAAACACCATATATTTT. It is translated as CSARAGSSSGNTIYF.

For this clone: Other DNA sequences from this sample encode an identical CDR3 as well. The chain recombines TRBV6-5 with TRBJ2-5, with D perhaps TRBD1 (5 bases). In germline, CDR1 is MNHEY, CDR2 SVGAGI. The CDR3 is 11 amino acids. Trimming removed 4 bases from V and 5 bases from J, with 5 bases in between. CDR3 sequence (DNA): TGTGCCAGCAGTTCAGGGGAGACCCAGTACTTC. Protein: CASSSGETQYF.

About this clone: Other DNA sequences in this sample translate to the same CDR3. This sequence joins TRBV5-1 and TRBJ2-2, with TRBD2 identical over 11 bases. The CDR3 loop spans 16 amino acids. The V segment lost 2 bases and the J segment 1 base; nucleotides outside the gene matches: 1. Germline CDR1 is SGHRS and CDR2 is YFSETQ. CDR3 sequence reads: CASSFLAGGNTGELFF. The CDR3 nucleotides read TGCGCCAGCAGCTTCCTAGCGGGAGGGAACACCGGGGAGCTGTTTTTT.

This chain connects TRBV4-1 to TRBJ1-3; 7 nucleotides align to TRBD1. The CDR3 runs to 20 residues. V was pared by 2 bases and J by 0 bases, with 16 bases of the junction left unmatched. From germline, CDR1 is MGHRA and CDR2 YSYEKL. CDR3 sequence: CASSQYFGDRVLLSGNTIYF. DNA for the CDR3: TGCGCCAGCAGCCAATACTTTGGGGACAGAGTGCTTCTCTCTGGAAACACCATATATTTT.

The count of this clone is one. J is TRBJ2-7 and V is TRBV21-1; the table assigns TRBD2, which was not confirmed against the DNA. TRBV21-1 is marked as a pseudogene. CDR3 length equals 14 residues. The CDR3 reads CASGSGGYDYEQYF. In DNA, the CDR3 is TGTGCCAGCGGGTCGGGGGGGTATGATTACGAGCAGTACTTC.

V is TRBV28 and J is TRBJ2-1; 7 positions agree with TRBD2. The junction had 9 bases not matched to a gene; V was cut back by 2 bases and J by 2 bases. The V gene's germline CDR1 is MDHEN and CDR2 SYDVKM. The CDR3 has 17 residues. CDR3 sequence (DNA): TGTGCCAGCAGTTTACTTCGGGCTAGCGGAACCTACAATGAGCAGTTCTTC. Its protein is CASSLLRASGTYNEQFF. Full variable domain (remainder filled in from reference TRBV28 and TRBJ2-1): DVKVTQSSRYLVKRTGEKVFLECVQDMDHENMFWYRQDPGLGLRLIYFSYDVKMKEKGDIPEGYSVSREKKERFSLILESASTNQTSMYLCASSLLRASGTYNEQFFGPGTRLTVL.

The chain is built from TRBV4-2 and TRBJ2-2; 12 bases align to TRBD2. Losses at the gene ends were 3 bases for V and 4 bases for J; bases not matched to a gene: 6. Germline CDR1 is LGHNA and CDR2 is YNFKEQ. The CDR3 contains 17 residues. The CDR3 loop is CASSQDGLAGSTGELFF. DNA of the CDR3: TGTGCCAGCAGCCAGGACGGACTAGCGGGATCCACCGGGGAGCTGTTTTTT.

The chain recombines TRBV28 with TRBJ2-4; maybe TRBD2 (5 bases). Germline lookup yields CDR1 MDHEN and CDR2 SYDVKM. The ends were cut back, 7 bases at V and 2 bases at J, with 9 bases in the middle. This CDR3 contains 13 residues. CDR3 in DNA: TGTGCCAGCAACCGGAGGCCCAAAAACATTCAGTACTTC. Encoded protein: CASNRRPKNIQYF.

This clone was detected ten times or more. This chain connects TRBV5-1 to TRBJ2-7; no clear D. This CDR3 spans 12 amino acids. Germline CDR1 and CDR2: SGHRS and YFSETQ. V shed 3 bases and J shed 3 bases, with 7 bases lying between them. CDR3 sequence reads: CASSSIGYEQYF. The CDR3 DNA follows: TGCGCCAGCAGCTCGATAGGCTACGAGCAGTACTTC.

This sequence joins TRBV7-2 and TRBJ2-2, with D hard to call. With 5 bases removed from V and 0 bases from J, the gap between germline ends came to 13 bases. The CDR3 sequence is 16 residues long. The germline gives CDR1 SGHTA, CDR2 FQGNSA. The CDR3 loop reads CASSLARVSNTGELFF. CDR3 DNA sequence: TGTGCCAGCAGCCTCGCAAGGGTCTCGAACACCGGGGAGCTGTTTTTT.

This clone has at least ten counts. The rearrangement links TRBV5-8 to TRBJ1-4, with 7 bases that match TRBD1. Germline V CDR1 and CDR2: SGHTS, YDEGEE. The CDR3 has 13 residues. The V and J ends lost 10 bases and 0 bases, in that order; junction bases with no gene match: 3. The CDR3 here is CADGTATNEKLFF. CDR3 DNA: TGTGCCGACGGGACAGCAACTAATGAAAAACTGTTTTTT.

This sequence joins TRBV27 and TRBJ2-4, with D perhaps matching TRBD2 (5 bases). In germline, CDR1 is MNHEY, CDR2 SMNVEV (reference sequence). V lost 4 bases and J 0 bases, leaving 10 bases between the germline ends. There are 15 residues in the CDR3. CDR3 loop: CASSSRTLAKNIQYF. The CDR3 DNA reads TGTGCCAGCAGTTCACGGACTTTAGCCAAAAACATTCAGTACTTC.

The V gene is TRBV2, the J gene TRBJ1-1; 7 bases fit TRBD1. V shed 6 bases and J 8 bases; nucleotides not matched to a gene: 6. Per the germline V gene, CDR1 is SNHLY and CDR2 is FYNNEI. The CDR3 is made up of 12 amino acids. CDR3 sequence (DNA): TGTGCCAGCAGAGGAGGGGGCTTCGAAGCTTTCTTT. This encodes CASRGGGFEAFF. Together with reference TRBV2 and TRBJ1-1, the CDR3 gives the full variable domain: EPEVTQTPSHQVTQMGQEVILRCVPISNHLYFYWYRQILGQKVEFLVSFYNNEISEKSEIFDDQFSVERPDGSNFTLKIRSTKLEDSAMYFCASRGGGFEAFFGQGTRLTVV.

The chain combines TRBV10-3 with TRBJ2-1, with 12 bases identical to TRBD2. The CDR3 spans 20 residues. Losses at the gene ends were 0 bases for V and 1 base for J; bases not matched to a gene: 10. Germline V gene lookup returns CDR1 ENHRY and CDR2 SYGVKD. The CDR3, as DNA: TGTGCCATCAGTGAGTCGAGGCTAGCGGGAGGGTTTTGGTCCTACAATGAGCAGTTCTTC. It is translated as CAISESRLAGGFWSYNEQFF.